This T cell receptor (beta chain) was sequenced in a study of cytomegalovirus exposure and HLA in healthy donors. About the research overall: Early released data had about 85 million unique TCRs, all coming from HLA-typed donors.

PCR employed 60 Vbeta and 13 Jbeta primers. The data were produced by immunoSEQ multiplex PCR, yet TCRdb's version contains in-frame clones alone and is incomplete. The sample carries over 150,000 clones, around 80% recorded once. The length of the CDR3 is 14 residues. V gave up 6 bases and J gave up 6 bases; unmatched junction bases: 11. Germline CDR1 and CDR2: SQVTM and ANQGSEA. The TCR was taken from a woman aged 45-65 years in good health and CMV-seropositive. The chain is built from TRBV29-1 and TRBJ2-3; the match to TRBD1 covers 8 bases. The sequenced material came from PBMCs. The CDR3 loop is CSVVYRGRFDTQYF. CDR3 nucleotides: TGCAGCGTAGTCTACAGGGGGAGATTTGATACGCAGTATTTT.